This TCR beta chain was sequenced during a study of blood T cell repertoires in COVID-19. Using immunoSEQ multiplex PCR, the repertoire was profiled, and TCRdb retains in-frame clones only, with some absent. The table records some 150,000 clones, roughly 84% of them present only once. The CDR3 totals 14 residues. Deletions cut 2 bases from V and 11 bases from J, with 16 bases between. CDR1 is MDHEN and CDR2 is SYDVKM in the germline V gene. V usage is TRBV28 and J usage is TRBJ1-3; D remains unclear. The sequenced sample was peripheral blood. This sequence was found in a man in his 70s with acute or convalescent COVID-19. The CDR3 region has the DNA TGTGCCAGCAGTTTAGCCTTCCCCCGGTCCCCCATATATTTT. It codes for CASSLAFPRSPIYF.